This T cell receptor beta chain was recovered during a study of blood T cell repertoires in COVID-19 (dated by TCRdb to between 2020 and 2021). Context from the whole study: The collaborator samples originated in the United States, Italy and Spain and spanned the acute and convalescent phases of COVID-19. A freely available public database, intended as a resource for researchers studying the immune response to SARS-CoV-2, is where the repertoires were released. The samples were drawn from two sources: the first 160 participants of the ongoing ImmuneRACE study, and 1,000 to 1,500 subjects contributed by 6 global collaborators. Sample metadata almost always included a de-identified subject ID, COVID-19 status, age in years and sex. HLA class I and class II types, where available, came from metadata supplied by the sample provider rather than from assay-based typing. The prospective study material was composed of cDNA or gDNA derived from T cells, B-cell-depleted T cells, or PBMCs. The dataset comprised deeply sampled blood TCRbeta repertoires from subjects exposed to, actively infected with, or recovered from COVID-19.

A word on this clone: Its cognate antigen has yet to be identified. Qualities for individual bases were not recorded, and no much larger clone is one base off.

Summary of the overall study and its limitations: How much clinical and demographic metadata was included differed by source and by participant, and the metadata was provided uncurated.

The germline V gene (reference sequence) supplies CDR1 SEHNR and CDR2 FQNEAQ. V sheds 5 bases and J sheds 5 bases, leaving 15 bases between their ends. From its cysteine to its phenylalanine, the CDR3 spans 15 amino acids. CDR3 DNA is the only sequence kept; it has 45 bases, read in frame from the first base. The immunoSEQ Assay, a bias-controlled multiplex PCR, was used to amplify TCRbeta CDR3 regions from genomic DNA. As for the authors' bioinformatics: Within the assay, amplification of reference gene primers was used to estimate how many nucleated cells each sample contained. To quantify the absolute abundance of each unique TCRbeta CDR3 rearrangement, sequence reads were collapsed and filtered. For each sample, productive Simpson clonality was calculated as the square root of Simpson's diversity index over productive rearrangements. What TCRdb holds here is the immuneACCESS table cut down to in-frame rearrangements. Part of the clones is not present; checked against another copy, under half of the missing clones reflect an unresolved V gene, and the others are unexplained. V, J and clone size are those of that table, while D and trimming were read from the DNA. For this sample the table gives some 150,000 clones, of which around 83% were detected only once. The ten largest clones capture about 1% of the sample.

Collaborating institutions collected whole blood in K2EDTA tubes following their own protocols. For TCRbeta analysis, collaborator samples were shipped as frozen whole blood, as isolated PBMCs, or as DNA extracted from either sample type. Sequenced input: peripheral blood. The sequence came from a man in his forties or fifties with acute or convalescent COVID-19. The chain is encoded by TRBV7-9 joined to TRBJ1-4, and the D gene may be TRBD1, 6 bases matching. The nucleotide sequence is TGTGCCAGCAGCACACGGGACATCGAGAATGAAAAACTGTTTTTT. Its coded protein is CASSTRDIENEKLFF.